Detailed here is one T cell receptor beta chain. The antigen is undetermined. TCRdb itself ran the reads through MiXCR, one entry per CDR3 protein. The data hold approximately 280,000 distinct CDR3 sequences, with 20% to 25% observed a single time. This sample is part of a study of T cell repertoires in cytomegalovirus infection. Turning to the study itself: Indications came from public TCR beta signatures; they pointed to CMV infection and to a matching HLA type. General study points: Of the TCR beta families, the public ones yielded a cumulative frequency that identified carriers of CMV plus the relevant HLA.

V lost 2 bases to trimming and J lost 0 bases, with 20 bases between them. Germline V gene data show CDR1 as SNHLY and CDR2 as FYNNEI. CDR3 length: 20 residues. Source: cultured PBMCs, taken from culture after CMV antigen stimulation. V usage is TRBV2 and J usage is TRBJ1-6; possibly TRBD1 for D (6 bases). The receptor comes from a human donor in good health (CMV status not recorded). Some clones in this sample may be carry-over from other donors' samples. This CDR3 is CASSESGQGSFSSYNSPLHF. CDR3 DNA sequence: TGTGCCAGCAGTGAATCGGGGCAGGGGTCGTTTAGCTCCTATAATTCACCCCTCCACTTT.